The clone carrying this TCR beta chain rates as medium-sized. The source of the sample is a study of graft-versus-host responses after intestinal transplantation. At the level of the study: Anti-thymocyte globulin served as induction for all recipients, who then took tacrolimus and steroids for about 3 years.

Using immunoSEQ multiplex PCR, the repertoire was profiled, and TCRdb retains in-frame clones only, with some absent. This table has tens of thousands of clones, around 86% appearing once. Germline CDR1 and CDR2: MNHNS and SASEGT. V lost 1 base and J lost 8, with 8 bases in between. The CDR3 loop spans 13 amino acids. The chain is built from TRBV6-1 and TRBJ1-4; D ambiguous. This TCR was recovered from a human patient who received an intestinal transplant, so some T cells may come from the graft donor. The specimen comprised PBMCs, sampled 1070 days after transplant. The CDR3 DNA sequence: TGTGCCAGCAGTGAAGGTGCCGTGGAAAAACTGTTTTTT. Its protein product is CASSEGAVEKLFF.